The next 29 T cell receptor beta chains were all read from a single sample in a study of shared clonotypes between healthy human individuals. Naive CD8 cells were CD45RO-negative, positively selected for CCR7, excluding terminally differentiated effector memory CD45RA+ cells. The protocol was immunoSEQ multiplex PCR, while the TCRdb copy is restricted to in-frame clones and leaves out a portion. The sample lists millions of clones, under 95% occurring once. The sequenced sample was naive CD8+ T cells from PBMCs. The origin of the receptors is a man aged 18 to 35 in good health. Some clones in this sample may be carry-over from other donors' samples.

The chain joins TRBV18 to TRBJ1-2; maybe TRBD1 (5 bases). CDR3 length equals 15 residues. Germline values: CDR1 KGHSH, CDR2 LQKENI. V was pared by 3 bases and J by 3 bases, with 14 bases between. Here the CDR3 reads CASSPAGQGDYGYTF. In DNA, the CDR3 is TGTGCCAGCTCACCTGCAGGACAAGGAGACTATGGCTACACCTTC.

CDR3 in amino acids: CATYRLYNEQFF. The CDR3 nucleotides read TGTGCCACCTACCGCCTCTACAATGAGCAGTTCTTC. The chain uses TRBV27 and TRBJ2-1; D gene unclear. This CDR3 is 12 amino acids long. V shed 10 bases and J shed 3 bases, with 10 bases lying between them. Germline CDR1 is MNHEY and CDR2 is SMNVEV (reference sequence).

Here the CDR3 DNA reads TGCGCCAGCAGCTTATGGCAGGTGAACTCTGGGGCCAACGTCCTGACTTTC. This translates into CASSLWQVNSGANVLTF. The rearrangement links TRBV5-1 to TRBJ2-6; no firm D call. The germline gives CDR1 SGHRS, CDR2 YFSETQ. Trimming shortened V by 2 bases and J by 0 bases, and 12 bases separated the two germline ends. The CDR3 spans 17 residues.

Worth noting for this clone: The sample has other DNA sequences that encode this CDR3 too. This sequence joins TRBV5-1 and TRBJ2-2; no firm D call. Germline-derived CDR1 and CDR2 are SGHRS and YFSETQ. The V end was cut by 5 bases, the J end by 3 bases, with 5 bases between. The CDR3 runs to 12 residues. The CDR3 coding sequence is TGCGCCAGCAGGGTCGACACCGGGGAGCTGTTTTTT. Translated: CASRVDTGELFF.

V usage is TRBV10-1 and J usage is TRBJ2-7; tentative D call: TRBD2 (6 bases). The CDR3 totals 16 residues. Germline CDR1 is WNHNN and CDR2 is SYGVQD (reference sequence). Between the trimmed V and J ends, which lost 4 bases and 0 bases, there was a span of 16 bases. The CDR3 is CASSVPYSGNSYEQYF. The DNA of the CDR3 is TGCGCCAGCAGTGTCCCGTATAGCGGAAACTCCTACGAGCAGTACTTC.

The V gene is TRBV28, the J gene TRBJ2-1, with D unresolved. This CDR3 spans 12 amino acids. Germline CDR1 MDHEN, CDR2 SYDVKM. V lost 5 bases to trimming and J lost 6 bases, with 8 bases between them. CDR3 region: CASSNRINEQFF. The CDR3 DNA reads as TGTGCCAGCAGTAACCGGATCAATGAGCAGTTCTTC.

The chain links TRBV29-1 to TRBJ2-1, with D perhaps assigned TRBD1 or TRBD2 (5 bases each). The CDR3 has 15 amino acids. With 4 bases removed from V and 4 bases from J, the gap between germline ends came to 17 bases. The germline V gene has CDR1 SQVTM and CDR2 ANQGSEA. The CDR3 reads CSVGDPGRGYNEQFF. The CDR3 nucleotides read TGCAGCGTTGGGGACCCAGGGCGAGGGTACAATGAGCAGTTCTTC.

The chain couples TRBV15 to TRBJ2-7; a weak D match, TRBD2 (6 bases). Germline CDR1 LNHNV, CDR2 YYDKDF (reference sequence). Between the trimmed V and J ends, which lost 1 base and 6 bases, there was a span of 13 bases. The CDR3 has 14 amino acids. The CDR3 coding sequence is TGTGCCACCAGCAGAGCTGGGGAGGAAGGCGAGCAGTACTTC. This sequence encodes CATSRAGEEGEQYF. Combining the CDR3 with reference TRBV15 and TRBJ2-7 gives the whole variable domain DAMVIQNPRYQVTQFGKPVTLSCSQTLNHNVMYWYQQKSSQAPKLLFHYYDKDFNNEADTPDNFQSRRPNTSFCFLDIRSPGLGDTAMYLCATSRAGEEGEQYFGPGTRLTVT.

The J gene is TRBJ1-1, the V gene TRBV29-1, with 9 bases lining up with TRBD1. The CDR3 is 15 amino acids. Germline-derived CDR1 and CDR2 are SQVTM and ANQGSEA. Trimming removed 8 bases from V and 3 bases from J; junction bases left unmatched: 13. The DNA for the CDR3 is TGCAGCATTCACCCTTGGGACAGGGCGGACACTGAAGCTTTCTTT. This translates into CSIHPWDRADTEAFF.

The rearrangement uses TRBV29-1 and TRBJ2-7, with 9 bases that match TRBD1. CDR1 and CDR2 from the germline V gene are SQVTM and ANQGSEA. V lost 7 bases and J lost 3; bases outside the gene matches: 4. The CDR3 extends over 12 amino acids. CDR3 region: CSATGGYYEQYF. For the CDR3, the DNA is TGCAGCGCGACAGGGGGTTACTACGAGCAGTACTTC.

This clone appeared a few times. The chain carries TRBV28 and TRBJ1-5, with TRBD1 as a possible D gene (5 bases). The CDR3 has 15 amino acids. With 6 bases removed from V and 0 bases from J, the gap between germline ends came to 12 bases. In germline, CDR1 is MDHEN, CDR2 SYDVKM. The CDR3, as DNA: TGTGCCAGCAGACCCTCAGGGTATAGCAATCAGCCCCAGCATTTT. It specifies CASRPSGYSNQPQHF.

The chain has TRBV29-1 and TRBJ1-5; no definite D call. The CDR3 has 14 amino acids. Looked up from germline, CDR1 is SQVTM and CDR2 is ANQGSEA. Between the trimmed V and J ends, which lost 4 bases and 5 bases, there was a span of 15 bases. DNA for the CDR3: TGCAGCGTTGCAGTGCCGGGGAGGGATCAGCCCCAGCATTTT. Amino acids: CSVAVPGRDQPQHF.

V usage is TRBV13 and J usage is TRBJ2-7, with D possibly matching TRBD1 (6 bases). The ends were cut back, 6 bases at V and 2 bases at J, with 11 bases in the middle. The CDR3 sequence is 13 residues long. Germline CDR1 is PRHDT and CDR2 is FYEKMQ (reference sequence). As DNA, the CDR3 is TGTGCCAGCAGTCCGAGGGGGACCTACGAGCAGTACTTC. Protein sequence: CASSPRGTYEQYF.

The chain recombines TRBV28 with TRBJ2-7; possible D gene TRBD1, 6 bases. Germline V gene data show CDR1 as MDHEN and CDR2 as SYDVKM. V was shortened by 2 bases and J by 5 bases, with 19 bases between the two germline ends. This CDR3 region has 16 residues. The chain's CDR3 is CASSLLTGFASDEQYF. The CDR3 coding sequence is TGTGCCAGCAGTTTACTTACAGGGTTTGCATCCGACGAGCAGTACTTC.

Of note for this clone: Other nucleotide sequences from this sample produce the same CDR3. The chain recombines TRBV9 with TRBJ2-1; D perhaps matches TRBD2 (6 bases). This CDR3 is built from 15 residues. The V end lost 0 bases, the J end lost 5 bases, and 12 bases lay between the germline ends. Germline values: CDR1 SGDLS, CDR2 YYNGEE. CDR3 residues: CASSVGGGSNNEQFF. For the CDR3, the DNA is TGTGCCAGCAGCGTAGGTGGGGGGTCAAACAATGAGCAGTTCTTC. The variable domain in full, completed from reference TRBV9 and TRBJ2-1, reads DSGVTQTPKHLITATGQRVTLRCSPRSGDLSVYWYQQSLDQGLQFLIQYYNGEERAKGNILERFSAQQFPDLHSELNLSSLELGDSALYFCASSVGGGSNNEQFFGPGTRLTVL.

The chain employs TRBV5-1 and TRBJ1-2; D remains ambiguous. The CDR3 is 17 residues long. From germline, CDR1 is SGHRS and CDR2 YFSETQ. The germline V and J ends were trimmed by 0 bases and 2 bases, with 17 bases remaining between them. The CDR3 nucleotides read TGCGCCAGCAGCTTGGAGGCCGTTGGACGGAGGAACTATGGCTACACCTTC. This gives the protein CASSLEAVGRRNYGYTF.

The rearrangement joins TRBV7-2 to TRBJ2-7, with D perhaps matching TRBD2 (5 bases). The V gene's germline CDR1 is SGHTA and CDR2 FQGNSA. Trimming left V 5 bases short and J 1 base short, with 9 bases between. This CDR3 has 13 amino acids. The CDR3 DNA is TGTGCCAGCAGCACGGACTTATCCTACGAGCAGTACTTC. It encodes CASSTDLSYEQYF.

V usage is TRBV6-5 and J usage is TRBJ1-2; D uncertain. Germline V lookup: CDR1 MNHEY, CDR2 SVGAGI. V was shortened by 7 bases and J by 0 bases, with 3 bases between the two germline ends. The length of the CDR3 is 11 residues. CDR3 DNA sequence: TGTGCCAGCAAACCTAACTATGGCTACACCTTC. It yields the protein CASKPNYGYTF.

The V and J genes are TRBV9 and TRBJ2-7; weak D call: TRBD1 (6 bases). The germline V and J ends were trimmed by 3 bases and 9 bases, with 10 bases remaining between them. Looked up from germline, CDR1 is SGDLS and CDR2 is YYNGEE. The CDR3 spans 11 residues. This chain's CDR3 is CASSEGVRQYF. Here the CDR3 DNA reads TGTGCCAGCAGCGAGGGGGTGAGGCAGTACTTC. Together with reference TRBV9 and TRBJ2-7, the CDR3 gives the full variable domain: DSGVTQTPKHLITATGQRVTLRCSPRSGDLSVYWYQQSLDQGLQFLIQYYNGEERAKGNILERFSAQQFPDLHSELNLSSLELGDSALYFCASSEGVRQYFGPGTRLTVT.

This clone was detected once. CDR3 protein: CASSQLRRDGHEKLFF. In nucleotides, the CDR3 is TGCGCCAGCAGCCAATTACGCCGGGACGGTCATGAAAAACTGTTTTTT. The chain has TRBV4-1 and TRBJ1-4, with D maybe TRBD1 (5 bases). CDR3 size: 16 residues. CDR1 and CDR2 from the germline V gene are MGHRA and YSYEKL. Deletions cut 2 bases from V and 6 bases from J, with 16 bases between.

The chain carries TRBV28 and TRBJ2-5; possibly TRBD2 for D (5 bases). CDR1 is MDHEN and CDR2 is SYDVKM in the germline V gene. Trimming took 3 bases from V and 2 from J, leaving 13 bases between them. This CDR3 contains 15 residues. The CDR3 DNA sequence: TGTGCCAGCAGTTTGTGGAGGCAGATTCAAGAGACCCAGTACTTC. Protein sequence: CASSLWRQIQETQYF.

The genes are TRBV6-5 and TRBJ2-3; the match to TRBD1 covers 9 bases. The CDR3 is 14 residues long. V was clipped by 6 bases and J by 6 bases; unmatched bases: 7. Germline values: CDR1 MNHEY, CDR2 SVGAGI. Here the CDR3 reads CASSWTGEVDTQYF. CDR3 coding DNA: TGTGCCAGCAGCTGGACAGGGGAGGTGGATACGCAGTATTTT.

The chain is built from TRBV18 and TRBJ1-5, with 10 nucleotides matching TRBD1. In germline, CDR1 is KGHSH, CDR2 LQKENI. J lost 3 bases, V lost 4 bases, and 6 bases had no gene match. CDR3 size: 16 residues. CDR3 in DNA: TGTGCCAGCTCACAGCCGGGACAGGGGTTCAATCAGCCCCAGCATTTT. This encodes CASSQPGQGFNQPQHF.

The CDR3 region is CASSPWDTDTQYF. Here the CDR3 DNA reads TGTGCCAGCAGCCCCTGGGACACAGATACGCAGTATTTT. V and J are TRBV7-9 and TRBJ2-3; no definite D call. Trimming removed 5 bases from V and 2 bases from J, with 8 bases in between. Looked up from germline, CDR1 is SEHNR and CDR2 is FQNEAQ (reference sequence). This CDR3 spans 13 amino acids.

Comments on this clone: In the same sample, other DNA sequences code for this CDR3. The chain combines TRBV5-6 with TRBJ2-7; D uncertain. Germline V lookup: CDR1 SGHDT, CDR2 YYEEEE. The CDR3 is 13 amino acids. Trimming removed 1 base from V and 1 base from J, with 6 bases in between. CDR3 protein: CASSLRLSYEQYF. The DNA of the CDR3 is TGTGCCAGCAGCTTGAGGCTATCCTACGAGCAGTACTTC.

DNA of the CDR3: TGTGCCAGTAAGTCCTGGACTAGCGGGGAAGAGTCCGGGGAGCTGTTTTTT. As protein: CASKSWTSGEESGELFF. This chain connects TRBV19 to TRBJ2-2, with 12 bases that match TRBD2. Germline CDR1 LNHDA, CDR2 SQIVND (reference sequence). There are 17 residues in the CDR3. The ends lost 7 bases at V and 6 bases at J; junction bases unmatched: 12.

In nucleotides, the CDR3 is TGTGCCAGCAGCCTCACGAGGGCCGAAGATACGCAGTATTTT. It specifies CASSLTRAEDTQYF. V gene TRBV7-3 combines with J gene TRBJ2-3; D perhaps matches TRBD2 (5 bases). The CDR3 is 14 residues long. Per germline, CDR1 SGHTA and CDR2 FQGTGA. The V gene lost 5 bases and the J gene lost 5 bases, with 14 bases spanning the gap.

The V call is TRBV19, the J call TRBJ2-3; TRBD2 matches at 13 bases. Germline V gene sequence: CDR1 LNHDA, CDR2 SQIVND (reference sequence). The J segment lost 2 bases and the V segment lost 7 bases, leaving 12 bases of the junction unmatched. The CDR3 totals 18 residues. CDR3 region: CASTELAGGTSDTDTQYF. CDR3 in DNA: TGTGCCAGTACCGAACTAGCGGGAGGGACCTCCGACACAGATACGCAGTATTTT.

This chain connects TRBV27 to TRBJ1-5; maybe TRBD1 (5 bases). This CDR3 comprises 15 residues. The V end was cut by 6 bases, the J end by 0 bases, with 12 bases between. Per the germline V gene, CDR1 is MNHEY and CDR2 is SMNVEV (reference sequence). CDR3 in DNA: TGTGCCAGCAGACCCTGGGGGGTTAGCAATCAGCCCCAGCATTTT. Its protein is CASRPWGVSNQPQHF.